Shown below are 26 T cell receptor beta chains from a single sample sequenced in a study of T cells in narcolepsy (dated by TCRdb to 2016 to 2019). Library preparation employed the immunoSEQ multiplex PCR assay. TCRdb's version of the immuneACCESS table is confined to in-frame rearrangements and falls short of the full clone set. An unresolved V gene accounts for under half of the shortfall where checked; the remainder is of unknown origin. Recorded for this sample are under 25,000 clones; approximately 84% of them occurred a single time. The ten largest clones take up under 1.5% of the sample. Sequenced: CD45RA- memory CD4+ T cells from PBMCs. This sample's cell subset or site label indicates: memory T cells sorted ex vivo from peripheral blood. Receptors were obtained from a human donor with narcolepsy.

V usage is TRBV11-2 and J usage is TRBJ2-2; D is unclear. Trimming shortened V by 5 bases and J by 1 base, and 14 bases separated the two germline ends. Germline V lookup: CDR1 SGHAT, CDR2 FQNNGV. The CDR3 length is 16 residues. In nucleotides, the CDR3 is TGTGCCAGCAGCACCCGCCAACCGAAGAACACCGGGGAGCTGTTTTTT. Translation gives CASSTRQPKNTGELFF.

The CDR3 DNA reads as TGTGCCAGCCTAGGCTGGGCAGACACTAACTATGGCTACACCTTC. Amino acid sequence: CASLGWADTNYGYTF. This sequence joins TRBV2 and TRBJ1-2; D not certain. Germline CDR1 is SNHLY and CDR2 is FYNNEI. The V gene lost 8 bases and the J gene lost 0 bases, with 16 bases spanning the gap. This CDR3 has 15 amino acids.

The rearrangement joins TRBV7-2 to TRBJ2-3; 12 bases are shared with TRBD2. This CDR3 spans 15 amino acids. Germline CDR1 SGHTA, CDR2 FQGNSA. After removal of 4 bases from V and 4 bases from J, the junction contained 3 bases not matched to a gene. The CDR3 region has the DNA TGTGCCAGCAGCTCTAGCGGGAGGGTGCCAGATACGCAGTATTTT. Its translation is CASSSSGRVPDTQYF.

V is TRBV7-9 and J is TRBJ1-1, with D possibly being TRBD1 (5 bases). With 2 bases removed from V and 4 bases from J, the gap between germline ends came to 8 bases. Germline CDR1 and CDR2: SEHNR and FQNEAQ (reference sequence). The CDR3 length is 13 residues. The CDR3 DNA reads as TGTGCCAGCAGCTTACAGGGTTTCACTGAAGCTTTCTTT. Amino acid sequence: CASSLQGFTEAFF. Complete variable domain (other parts from reference TRBV7-9 and TRBJ1-1): DTGVSQNPRHKITKRGQNVTFRCDPISEHNRLYWYRQTLGQGPEFLTYFQNEAQLEKSRLLSDRFSAERPKGSFSTLEIQRTEQGDSAMYLCASSLQGFTEAFFGQGTRLTVV.

This clone was seen only a few times. V gene TRBV5-1 combines with J gene TRBJ2-2; unclear D gene. Germline CDR1 SGHRS, CDR2 YFSETQ. The CDR3 is 15 residues long. V dropped 4 bases and J dropped 1 base, with 11 bases sitting between them. This CDR3 is CASSPLTGNTGELFF. CDR3 DNA: TGCGCCAGCAGCCCCCTGACGGGGAACACCGGGGAGCTGTTTTTT.

The V and J genes are TRBV7-6 and TRBJ2-3; TRBD2 might be the D (5 bases). V lost 1 base, J lost 7 bases, and 15 bases lay in between. The germline CDR1 and CDR2 sequences are SGHVS and FNYEAQ. The CDR3 is made up of 15 amino acids. CDR3 loop: CASSLVGEWENTQYF. The CDR3, as DNA: TGTGCCAGCAGCTTAGTCGGGGAGTGGGAGAATACGCAGTATTTT.

The CDR3 nucleotides read TGTGCCATCACTAAGACTAGCGGGGACAATGAGCAGTTCTTC. It translates to CAITKTSGDNEQFF. The chain joins TRBV10-3 to TRBJ2-1, with 11 positions matching TRBD2. Trimming cost V 7 bases and J 5 bases; bases outside gene matches: 4. The CDR3 has 14 residues. CDR1 and CDR2 (germline): ENHRY, SYGVKD.

This chain connects TRBV5-4 to TRBJ2-5; D gene uncertain. Germline CDR1 is SGHNT and CDR2 is YYREEE (reference sequence). CDR3 length equals 14 residues. The V and J ends lost 2 bases and 5 bases respectively, with 13 bases between them. CDR3 region: CASSFGSAQETQYF. The CDR3 DNA is TGTGCCAGCAGCTTCGGAAGCGCGCAGGAGACCCAGTACTTC.

In DNA form, the CDR3 reads TGTGCCAGCAGCTTAGAGAGGGGGAATGAAAAACTGTTTTTT. Translating gives CASSLERGNEKLFF. The chain has TRBV11-2 and TRBJ1-4; tentatively, D is TRBD1 (6 bases). The length of the CDR3 is 14 residues. The ends were cut back, 0 bases at V and 5 bases at J, with 7 bases in the middle. The V gene's germline CDR1 is SGHAT and CDR2 FQNNGV.

V gene TRBV5-5 combines with J gene TRBJ1-4; D gene unclear. Germline lookup yields CDR1 SGHKS and CDR2 YYEKEE (reference sequence). V lost 4 bases to trimming and J lost 7 bases, with 14 bases between them. This CDR3 comprises 14 residues. CDR3 sequence (DNA): TGTGCCAGCAGCCTTTTACAAGGAAGTGAAAAACTGTTTTTT. It specifies CASSLLQGSEKLFF. Full variable domain (remainder filled in from reference TRBV5-5 and TRBJ1-4): DAGVTQSPTHLIKTRGQQVTLRCSPISGHKSVSWYQQVLGQGPQFIFQYYEKEERGRGNFPDRFSARQFPNYSSELNVNALLLGDSALYLCASSLLQGSEKLFFGSGTQLSVL.

V is TRBV7-2 and J is TRBJ2-3, with D possibly matching TRBD1 (5 bases). Per germline, CDR1 SGHTA and CDR2 FQGNSA. CDR3 length: 14 residues. The V gene lost 5 bases and the J gene lost 3 bases, with 12 bases spanning the gap. CDR3 coding DNA: TGTGCCAGCAGCAGCAGCAGGGTTACAGATACGCAGTATTTT. This translates into CASSSSRVTDTQYF.

V is TRBV11-3 and J is TRBJ2-3; D unclear. This CDR3 comprises 14 residues. Germline CDR1 is SGHNT and CDR2 is YENEEA. The germline V and J ends were trimmed by 1 base and 2 bases, with 7 bases remaining between them. This CDR3 reads CASSLGAVTDTQYF. For the CDR3, the DNA is TGTGCCAGCAGCTTAGGGGCGGTCACAGATACGCAGTATTTT.

This clone was observed a handful of times. This chain joins TRBV28 and TRBJ1-3; a possible D gene is TRBD1 (5 bases). From germline, CDR1 is MDHEN and CDR2 SYDVKM. V was clipped by 5 bases and J by 0 bases, with 17 bases between them. The CDR3 sequence is 17 residues long. CDR3 amino acids: CASSLVRQLSSGNTIYF. The CDR3 DNA reads as TGTGCCAGCAGTCTCGTCCGACAGTTAAGCTCTGGAAACACCATATATTTT.

This clone occurred a few times. V and J are TRBV7-2 and TRBJ2-1; TRBD2 aligns across 7 bases. This CDR3 has 15 amino acids. Germline trimming cut 3 bases from V and 8 bases from J; bases unmatched to any gene: 10. Germline lookup yields CDR1 SGHTA and CDR2 FQGNSA. The CDR3 spells CASSLVPGGRDEQFF. CDR3 bases: TGTGCCAGCAGCTTGGTCCCGGGAGGTAGGGATGAGCAGTTCTTC.

The rearrangement uses TRBV13 and TRBJ2-2; D gene unclear. CDR3 size: 16 residues. The germline V gene has CDR1 PRHDT and CDR2 FYEKMQ (reference sequence). V shed 6 bases and J shed 2 bases, with 16 bases lying between them. CDR3 sequence reads: CASRYGPTINTGELFF. CDR3 sequence (DNA): TGTGCCAGCAGATACGGACCAACCATCAACACCGGGGAGCTGTTTTTT.

The rearrangement joins TRBV7-2 to TRBJ2-2, with D possibly being TRBD2 (6 bases). The CDR3 runs to 16 residues. Trimming took 2 bases from V and 1 from J, leaving 11 bases between them. Germline values: CDR1 SGHTA, CDR2 FQGNSA. CDR3: CASSLLAGLNTGELFF. CDR3 coding DNA: TGTGCCAGCAGCTTACTGGCGGGACTGAACACCGGGGAGCTGTTTTTT.

This clone was seen once. The rearrangement joins TRBV18 to TRBJ2-7; a possible D gene is TRBD1 (6 bases). In germline, CDR1 is KGHSH, CDR2 LQKENI. The CDR3 consists of 15 residues. V was clipped by 3 bases and J by 6 bases, with 18 bases between them. Here the CDR3 reads CASSPLDGTLTEQYF. CDR3 in DNA: TGTGCCAGCTCACCCTTAGATGGGACACTAACCGAGCAGTACTTC.

This clone was observed a single time. CDR3 bases: TGTGCCAGCAGCCCGGGGGGACGCCGACTCCGCGATACGCAGTATTTT. Translation: CASSPGGRRLRDTQYF. J is TRBJ2-3 and V is TRBV11-2; 7 nucleotides line up with TRBD2. The CDR3 extends over 16 amino acids. With V trimmed by 5 bases and J by 6 bases, 14 bases remained unmatched. Germline assignment: CDR1 SGHAT and CDR2 FQNNGV.

The genes are TRBV4-3 and TRBJ2-3; 12 positions agree with TRBD2. V lost 1 base, J lost 11 bases, and 10 bases stayed unmatched. The CDR3 has 16 residues. Germline assignment: CDR1 LGHNA and CDR2 YSLEER. CDR3 in amino acids: CASSQGLAGGAIGQYF. The CDR3 DNA sequence: TGCGCCAGCAGCCAAGGTCTAGCGGGGGGGGCTATAGGGCAGTATTTT.

The chain links TRBV6-1 to TRBJ2-5, with 9 bases identical to TRBD1. The germline gives CDR1 MNHNS, CDR2 SASEGT. This CDR3 has 15 amino acids. Trimming took 6 bases from V and 4 from J; bases not matched to a gene: 9. The CDR3 spells CASRDPGTGRETQYF. As DNA, the CDR3 is TGTGCCAGCAGAGACCCCGGGACAGGGAGAGAGACCCAGTACTTC.

This clone was picked up one time. Here the CDR3 reads CASSEDFGNSPLHF. Written as DNA, the CDR3 is TGTGCCAGCAGTGAAGACTTCGGTAATTCACCCCTCCACTTT. The V call is TRBV27, the J call TRBJ1-6; D not resolved. Germline lookup yields CDR1 MNHEY and CDR2 SMNVEV (reference sequence). Trimming took 5 bases from V and 6 from J, leaving 11 bases between them. The CDR3 totals 14 residues.

This chain joins TRBV20-1 and TRBJ2-1; no firm D call. CDR3 size: 11 residues. Germline-derived CDR1 and CDR2 are DFQATT and SNEGSKA (reference sequence). V gave up 2 bases and J gave up 10 bases, with 9 bases separating them. The CDR3 nucleotides are TGCAGTGCTAGATTGGACGGAGAGCAGTTCTTC. Translation: CSARLDGEQFF.

The chain combines TRBV4-2 with TRBJ2-7, with D possibly TRBD1 on 6 matching bases. Germline values: CDR1 LGHNA, CDR2 YNFKEQ. CDR3 length: 16 amino acids. Trimming shortened V by 2 bases and J by 1 base, and 15 bases separated the two germline ends. The CDR3 loop reads CASSQQQGSRSYEQYF. The CDR3, as DNA: TGTGCCAGCAGCCAACAACAGGGATCCCGATCCTACGAGCAGTACTTC.

This chain joins TRBV5-4 and TRBJ2-3; 9 positions match TRBD1. The length of the CDR3 is 15 residues. CDR1 and CDR2 from the germline V gene are SGHNT and YYREEE (reference sequence). With V trimmed by 0 bases and J by 6 bases, 5 bases remained unmatched. The CDR3 region has the DNA TGTGCCAGCAGCTTGGATGGGACAGGGTGGGATACGCAGTATTTT. It yields the protein CASSLDGTGWDTQYF.

The chain uses TRBV15 and TRBJ2-3, with D perhaps TRBD1 or TRBD2 (5 bases each). The ends were cut back, 4 bases at V and 1 base at J, with 18 bases in the middle. Looked up from germline, CDR1 is LNHNV and CDR2 is YYDKDF (reference sequence). The CDR3 is 17 amino acids. DNA for the CDR3: TGTGCCACCAGCACCTTATCCGGGACGATGGGCACAGATACGCAGTATTTT. Translation: CATSTLSGTMGTDTQYF.

The J gene is TRBJ2-7, the V gene TRBV6-1, with D unresolved. The CDR3 contains 11 residues. With 7 bases removed from V and 3 bases from J, the gap between germline ends came to 7 bases. Germline-derived CDR1 and CDR2 are MNHNS and SASEGT. The CDR3 region is CASIESYEQYF. Written as DNA, the CDR3 is TGTGCCAGCATCGAAAGCTACGAGCAGTACTTC.